This T cell receptor beta chain was obtained from a study of T cell changes during pregnancy in multiple sclerosis. Measured with immunoSEQ multiplex PCR; TCRdb has only the in-frame clones, and not every one. The sample records about 40,000 clones, approximately 92% being singletons. The germline V gene has CDR1 SGHAT and CDR2 FQNNGV. Trimming stripped 3 bases from V and 1 base from J, with 12 bases between. There are 15 residues in the CDR3. The receptor's source is a female donor with multiple sclerosis, enrolled in a pregnancy study. The chain is built from TRBV11-2 and TRBJ1-1; D may be TRBD1 (6 bases). Sequences were derived from CD4+ T cells from peripheral blood mononuclear cells, sampled in the first trimester of pregnancy. The CDR3 loop is CASSFGDRTNTEAFF. The CDR3 DNA reads TGTGCCAGCAGCTTTGGAGACAGGACGAACACTGAAGCTTTCTTT. Looking up the rest from reference TRBV11-2 and TRBJ1-1 gives the full variable domain: EAGVAQSPRYKIIEKRQSVAFWCNPISGHATLYWYQQILGQGPKLLIQFQNNGVVDDSQLPKDRFSAERLKGVDSTLKIQPAKLEDSAVYLCASSFGDRTNTEAFFGQGTRLTVV.